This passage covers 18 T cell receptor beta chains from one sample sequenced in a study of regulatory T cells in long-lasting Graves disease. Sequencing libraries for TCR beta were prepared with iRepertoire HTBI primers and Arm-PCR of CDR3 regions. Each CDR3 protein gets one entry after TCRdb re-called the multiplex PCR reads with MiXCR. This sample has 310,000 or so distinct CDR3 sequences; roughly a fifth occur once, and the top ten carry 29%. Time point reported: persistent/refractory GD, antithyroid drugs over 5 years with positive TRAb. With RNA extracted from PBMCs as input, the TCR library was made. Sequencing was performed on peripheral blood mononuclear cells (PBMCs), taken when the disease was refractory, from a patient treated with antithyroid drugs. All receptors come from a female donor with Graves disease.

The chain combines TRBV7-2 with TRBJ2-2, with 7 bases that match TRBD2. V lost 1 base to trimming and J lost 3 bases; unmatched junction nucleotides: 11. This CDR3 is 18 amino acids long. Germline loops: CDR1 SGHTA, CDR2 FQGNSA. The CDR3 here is CASSLVGREQRYTGELFF. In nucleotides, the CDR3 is TGTGCCAGCAGCTTAGTAGGGCGGGAGCAGAGGTACACCGGGGAGCTGTTTTTT.

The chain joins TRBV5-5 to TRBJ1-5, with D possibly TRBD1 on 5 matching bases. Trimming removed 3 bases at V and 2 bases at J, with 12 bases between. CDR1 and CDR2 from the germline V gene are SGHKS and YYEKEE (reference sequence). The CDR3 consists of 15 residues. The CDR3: CASSWRGYGNQPQHF. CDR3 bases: TGTGCCAGCAGCTGGAGGGGATATGGCAATCAGCCCCAGCATTTT.

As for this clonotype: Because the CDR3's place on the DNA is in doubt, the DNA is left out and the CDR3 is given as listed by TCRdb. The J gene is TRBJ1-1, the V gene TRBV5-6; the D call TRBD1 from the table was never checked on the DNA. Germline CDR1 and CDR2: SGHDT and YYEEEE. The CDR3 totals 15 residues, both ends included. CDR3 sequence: CASSLEVGAGTEASF.

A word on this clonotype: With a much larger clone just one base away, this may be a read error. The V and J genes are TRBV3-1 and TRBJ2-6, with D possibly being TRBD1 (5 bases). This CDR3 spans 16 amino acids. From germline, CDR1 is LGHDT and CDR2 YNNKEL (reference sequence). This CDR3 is CASSHGHSPGADVLTF. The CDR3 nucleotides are TGTGCCAGCAGCCACGGACATTCCCCTGGGGCCGACGTCCTGACTTTC.

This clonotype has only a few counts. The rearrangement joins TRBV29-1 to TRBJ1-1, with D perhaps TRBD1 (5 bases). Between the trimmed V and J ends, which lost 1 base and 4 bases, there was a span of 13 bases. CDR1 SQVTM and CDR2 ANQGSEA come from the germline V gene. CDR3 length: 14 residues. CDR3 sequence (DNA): TGCAGCGTTGAAGGGACACTCCTTGCCACTGAAGCTTTCTTT. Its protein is CSVEGTLLATEAFF.

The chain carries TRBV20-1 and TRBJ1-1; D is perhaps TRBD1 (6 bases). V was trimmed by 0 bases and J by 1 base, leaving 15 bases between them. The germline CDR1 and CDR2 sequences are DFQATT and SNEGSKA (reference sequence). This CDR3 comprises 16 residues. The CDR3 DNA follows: TGCAGTGCTAGAGATCAGGGCAGGGGTCGGAACACTGAAGCTTTCTTT. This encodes CSARDQGRGRNTEAFF.

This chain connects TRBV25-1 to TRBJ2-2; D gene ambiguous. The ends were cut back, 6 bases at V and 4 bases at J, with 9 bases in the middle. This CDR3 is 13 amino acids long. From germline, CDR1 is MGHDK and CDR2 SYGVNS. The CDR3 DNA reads TGTGCCAGCAGACAATACCTCACCGGGGAGCTGTTTTTT. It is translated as CASRQYLTGELFF.

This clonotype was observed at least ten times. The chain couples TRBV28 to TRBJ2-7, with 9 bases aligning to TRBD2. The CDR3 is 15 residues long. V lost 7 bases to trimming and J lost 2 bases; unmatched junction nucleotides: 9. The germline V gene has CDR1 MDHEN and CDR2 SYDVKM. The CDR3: CASTTNPSGTYEQYF. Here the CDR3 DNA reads TGTGCCAGCACCACGAACCCTAGCGGGACCTACGAGCAGTACTTC. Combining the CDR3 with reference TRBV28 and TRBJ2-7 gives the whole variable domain DVKVTQSSRYLVKRTGEKVFLECVQDMDHENMFWYRQDPGLGLRLIYFSYDVKMKEKGDIPEGYSVSREKKERFSLILESASTNQTSMYLCASTTNPSGTYEQYFGPGTRLTVT.

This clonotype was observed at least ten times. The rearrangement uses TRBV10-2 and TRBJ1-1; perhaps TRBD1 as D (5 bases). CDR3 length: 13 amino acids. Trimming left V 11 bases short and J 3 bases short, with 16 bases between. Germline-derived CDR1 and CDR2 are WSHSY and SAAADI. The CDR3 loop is CAGRRGRDTEAFF. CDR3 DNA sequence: TGCGCCGGACGCCGGGGACGGGACACTGAAGCTTTCTTT.

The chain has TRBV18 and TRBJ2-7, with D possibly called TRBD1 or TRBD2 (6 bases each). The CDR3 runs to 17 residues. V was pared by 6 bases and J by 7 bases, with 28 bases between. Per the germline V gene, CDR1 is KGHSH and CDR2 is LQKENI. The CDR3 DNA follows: TGTGCCAGCTCGACACAGCCAGGGATCGGGGGCAGGGTAGAGCAGTACTTC. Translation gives CASSTQPGIGGRVEQYF.

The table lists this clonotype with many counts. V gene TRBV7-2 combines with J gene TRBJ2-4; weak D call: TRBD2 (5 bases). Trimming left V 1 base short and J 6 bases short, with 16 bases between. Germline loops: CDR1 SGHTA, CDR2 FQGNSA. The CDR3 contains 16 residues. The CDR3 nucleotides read TGTGCCAGCAGCTTAGTACCTACAGTTCGGGGAAACATTCAGTACTTC. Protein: CASSLVPTVRGNIQYF.

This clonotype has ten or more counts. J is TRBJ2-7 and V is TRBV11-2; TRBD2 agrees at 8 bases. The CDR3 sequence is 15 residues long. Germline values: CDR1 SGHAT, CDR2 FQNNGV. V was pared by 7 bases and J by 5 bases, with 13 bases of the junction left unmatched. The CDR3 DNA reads TGTGCCAGCATCAGAACCGGGACTAGTTATGACGAGCAGTACTTC. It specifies CASIRTGTSYDEQYF.

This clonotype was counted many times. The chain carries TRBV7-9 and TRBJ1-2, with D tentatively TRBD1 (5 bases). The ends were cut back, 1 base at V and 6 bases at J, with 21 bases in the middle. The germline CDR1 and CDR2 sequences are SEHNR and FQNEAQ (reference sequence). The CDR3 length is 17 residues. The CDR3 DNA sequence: TGTGCCAGCAGCTTAGGTGGCAGCCGAGCTCGAGGGGATGGCTACACCTTC. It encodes CASSLGGSRARGDGYTF.

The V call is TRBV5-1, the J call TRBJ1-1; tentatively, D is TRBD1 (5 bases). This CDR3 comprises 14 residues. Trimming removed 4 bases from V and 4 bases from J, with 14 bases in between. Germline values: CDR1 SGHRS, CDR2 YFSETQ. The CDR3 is CASSPRVGGTEAFF. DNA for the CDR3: TGCGCCAGCAGCCCGCGGGTTGGGGGCACTGAAGCTTTCTTT.

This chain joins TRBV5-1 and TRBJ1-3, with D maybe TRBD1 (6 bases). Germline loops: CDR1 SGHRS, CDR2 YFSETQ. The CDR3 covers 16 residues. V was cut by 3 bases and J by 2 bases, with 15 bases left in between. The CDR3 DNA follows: TGCGCCAGCAGCTCCAGGGGACTTGAAGCTGGAAACACCATATATTTT. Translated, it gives CASSSRGLEAGNTIYF.

CDR3 loop: CASSLLIQGANQPQHF. The CDR3, as DNA: TGTGCCAGCAGCTTGTTGATCCAAGGAGCCAATCAGCCCCAGCATTTT. This chain connects TRBV5-5 to TRBJ1-5; D not certain. The CDR3 has 16 residues. V was cut by 1 base and J by 3 bases, with 14 bases left in between. The germline V gene has CDR1 SGHKS and CDR2 YYEKEE (reference sequence). Full variable domain (outside the CDR3, taken from reference TRBV5-5 and TRBJ1-5): DAGVTQSPTHLIKTRGQQVTLRCSPISGHKSVSWYQQVLGQGPQFIFQYYEKEERGRGNFPDRFSARQFPNYSSELNVNALLLGDSALYLCASSLLIQGANQPQHFGDGTRLSIL.

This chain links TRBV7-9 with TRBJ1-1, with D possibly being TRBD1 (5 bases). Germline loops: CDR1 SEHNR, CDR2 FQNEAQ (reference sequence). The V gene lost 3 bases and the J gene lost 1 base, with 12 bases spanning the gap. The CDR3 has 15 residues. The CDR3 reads CASSFQTVRNTEAFF. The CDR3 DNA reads TGTGCCAGCAGCTTCCAGACAGTTAGGAACACTGAAGCTTTCTTT.

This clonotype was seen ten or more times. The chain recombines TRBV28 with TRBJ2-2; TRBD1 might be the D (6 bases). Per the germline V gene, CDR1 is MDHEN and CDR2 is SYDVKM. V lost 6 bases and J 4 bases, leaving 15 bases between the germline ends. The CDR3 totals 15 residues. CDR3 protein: CASRTQGSGTGELFF. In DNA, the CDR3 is TGTGCCAGCAGAACACAGGGTTCGGGCACCGGGGAGCTGTTTTTT. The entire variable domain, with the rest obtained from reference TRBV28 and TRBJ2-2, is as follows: DVKVTQSSRYLVKRTGEKVFLECVQDMDHENMFWYRQDPGLGLRLIYFSYDVKMKEKGDIPEGYSVSREKKERFSLILESASTNQTSMYLCASRTQGSGTGELFFGEGSRLTVL.